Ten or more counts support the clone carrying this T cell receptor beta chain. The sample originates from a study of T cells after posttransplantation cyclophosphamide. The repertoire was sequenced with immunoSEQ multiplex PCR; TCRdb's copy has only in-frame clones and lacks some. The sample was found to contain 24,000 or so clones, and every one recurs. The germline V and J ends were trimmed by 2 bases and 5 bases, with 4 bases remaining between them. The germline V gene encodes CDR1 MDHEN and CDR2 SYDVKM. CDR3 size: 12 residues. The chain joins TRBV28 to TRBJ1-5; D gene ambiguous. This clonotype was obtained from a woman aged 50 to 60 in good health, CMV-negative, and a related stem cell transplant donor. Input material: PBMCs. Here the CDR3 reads CASSLRYQPQHF. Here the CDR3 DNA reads TGTGCCAGCAGTTTACGGTATCAGCCCCAGCATTTT. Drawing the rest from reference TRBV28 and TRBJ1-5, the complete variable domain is DVKVTQSSRYLVKRTGEKVFLECVQDMDHENMFWYRQDPGLGLRLIYFSYDVKMKEKGDIPEGYSVSREKKERFSLILESASTNQTSMYLCASSLRYQPQHFGDGTRLSIL.